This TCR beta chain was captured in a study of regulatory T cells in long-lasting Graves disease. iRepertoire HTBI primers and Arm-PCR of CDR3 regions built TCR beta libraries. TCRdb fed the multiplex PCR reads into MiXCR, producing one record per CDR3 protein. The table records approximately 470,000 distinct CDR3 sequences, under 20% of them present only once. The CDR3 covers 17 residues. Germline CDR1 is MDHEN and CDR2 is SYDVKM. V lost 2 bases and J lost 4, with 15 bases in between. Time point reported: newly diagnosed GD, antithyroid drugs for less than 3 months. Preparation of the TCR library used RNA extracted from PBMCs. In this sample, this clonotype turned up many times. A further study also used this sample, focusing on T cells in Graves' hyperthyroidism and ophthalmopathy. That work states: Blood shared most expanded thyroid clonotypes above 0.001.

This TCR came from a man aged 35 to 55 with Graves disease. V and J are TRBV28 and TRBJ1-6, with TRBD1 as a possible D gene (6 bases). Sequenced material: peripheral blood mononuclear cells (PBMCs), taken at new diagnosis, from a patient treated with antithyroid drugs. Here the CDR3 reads CASSLGGAPRYNSPLHF. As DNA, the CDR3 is TGTGCCAGCAGTTTAGGGGGGGCCCCGAGGTATAATTCACCCCTCCACTTT.